Below, 21 T cell receptor beta chains from the same sample are listed, as sequenced in a study of shared clonotypes between healthy human individuals. Clones were sequenced by immunoSEQ multiplex PCR, and TCRdb holds only the in-frame ones, with some missing. The data show some 630,000 clones, about three quarters seen once. The specimen was memory CD4+ T cells sorted from blood. Subset meaning: CD45RA-negative fraction. These receptors all come from a woman aged 30 to 39 in good health.

The CDR3 nucleotides read TGTGCCAGCAGGGGGACCGTGTATGGCTACACCTTC. Translated: CASRGTVYGYTF. The chain joins TRBV9 to TRBJ1-2; TRBD1 might be the D (5 bases). This CDR3 region has 12 residues. Looked up from germline, CDR1 is SGDLS and CDR2 is YYNGEE. Deletions cut 5 bases from V and 5 bases from J, with 10 bases between.

The CDR3 loop is CATSSHRGNTEAFF. In nucleotides, the CDR3 is TGTGCCACCAGCAGCCACAGGGGGAACACTGAAGCTTTCTTT. This chain uses TRBV15 with TRBJ1-1; 7 positions match TRBD1. The germline CDR1 and CDR2 sequences are LNHNV and YYDKDF (reference sequence). The V gene end was trimmed by 3 bases and the J gene end by 1 base; junction bases not matched to a gene: 2. The CDR3 has 14 residues.

For this clone: Additional DNA sequences in this sample encode the identical CDR3. The rearrangement uses TRBV7-2 and TRBJ1-2, with D perhaps TRBD1 (5 bases). Trimming left V 1 base short and J 2 bases short, with 8 bases between. This CDR3 is built from 14 residues. CDR1 and CDR2 (germline): SGHTA, FQGNSA. The CDR3 DNA sequence: TGTGCCAGCAGCTTAGACAGGACGAACTATGGCTACACCTTC. Its protein is CASSLDRTNYGYTF.

CDR3 protein: CASLRQGGGGTEAFF. For the CDR3, the DNA is TGTGCCAGCCTGCGCCAGGGTGGAGGCGGCACTGAAGCTTTCTTT. The rearrangement uses TRBV2 and TRBJ1-1, with a tentative D call TRBD1 (5 bases). This CDR3 spans 15 amino acids. Trimming took 8 bases from V and 4 from J, leaving 20 bases between them. Germline lookup yields CDR1 SNHLY and CDR2 FYNNEI.

The rearrangement joins TRBV7-2 to TRBJ1-5, with D possibly matching TRBD1 (5 bases). The germline CDR1 and CDR2 sequences are SGHTA and FQGNSA. The CDR3 has 16 residues. Trimming removed 0 bases from V and 0 bases from J, with 9 bases in between. The CDR3 DNA sequence: TGTGCCAGCAGCTTAGCGGCAGGGTATAGCAATCAGCCCCAGCATTTT. Amino acids: CASSLAAGYSNQPQHF. Variable domain in full (rest from reference TRBV7-2 and TRBJ1-5): GAGVSQSPSNKVTEKGKDVELRCDPISGHTALYWYRQSLGQGLEFLIYFQGNSAPDKSGLPSDRFSAERTGGSVSTLTIQRTQQEDSAVYLCASSLAAGYSNQPQHFGDGTRLSIL.

The chain couples TRBV2 to TRBJ1-1, with D uncertain. Germline V gene data show CDR1 as SNHLY and CDR2 as FYNNEI. The CDR3 is 13 amino acids. Trimming took 1 base from V and 9 from J, leaving 12 bases between them. The CDR3 loop is CASSEVLGSQAFF. Here the CDR3 DNA reads TGTGCCAGCAGTGAAGTTTTGGGCAGTCAAGCTTTCTTT.

V and J are TRBV27 and TRBJ1-2; D ambiguous. CDR1 and CDR2 (germline): MNHEY, SMNVEV (reference sequence). The CDR3 extends over 14 amino acids. Deletions cut 5 bases from V and 8 bases from J, with 18 bases between. CDR3 region: CASSRKDAISGYTF. In DNA, the CDR3 is TGTGCCAGCAGTCGGAAAGACGCAATTTCGGGCTACACCTTC.

The V gene is TRBV28, the J gene TRBJ1-1; no firm D call. The V gene's germline CDR1 is MDHEN and CDR2 SYDVKM. Trimming took off 4 bases at V and 4 bases at J, with 16 bases between the two ends. The CDR3 contains 15 residues. The CDR3 sequence: CASSSHPTGSTEAFF. CDR3 DNA: TGTGCCAGCAGTTCCCACCCGACGGGGAGCACTGAAGCTTTCTTT.

This clone was seen more than once but under ten times. The chain combines TRBV6-6 with TRBJ1-3; no firm D call. The CDR3 contains 14 residues. Germline values: CDR1 MNHNY, CDR2 SVGAGI (reference sequence). V was shortened by 0 bases and J by 4 bases, with 7 bases between the two germline ends. The CDR3 here is CASSYSSGGNTIYF. The DNA for the CDR3 is TGTGCCAGCAGTTACTCGTCAGGAGGAAACACCATATATTTT.

V usage is TRBV4-1 and J usage is TRBJ2-3, with 12 bases that match TRBD2. Germline-derived CDR1 and CDR2 are MGHRA and YSYEKL. The CDR3 consists of 20 residues. V trimming: 0 bases; J trimming: 2 bases; junction bases outside the gene matches: 12. CDR3 nucleotides: TGCGCCAGCAGCCAAGAAATAACTAGCGGGGGGACTGCTAACACAGATACGCAGTATTTT. This encodes CASSQEITSGGTANTDTQYF.

This clone occurred many times. DNA of the CDR3: TGCGCCAGCAGCCAACAGGATTCGTATGAAAAACTGTTTTTT. Its protein product is CASSQQDSYEKLFF. The chain uses TRBV4-1 and TRBJ1-4; D unclear. CDR1 MGHRA and CDR2 YSYEKL come from the germline V gene. V gave up 2 bases and J gave up 6 bases, with 10 bases separating them. This CDR3 is built from 14 residues.

This clone was counted once. The same CDR3 is also encoded by other DNA sequences in this sample. The chain links TRBV2 to TRBJ1-2, with D possibly matching TRBD1 (5 bases). Germline CDR1 is SNHLY and CDR2 is FYNNEI. The CDR3 is made up of 13 amino acids. V dropped 2 bases and J dropped 4 bases, with 8 bases sitting between them. CDR3 bases: TGTGCCAGCAGTGAACAGGGTAGCTATGGCTACACCTTC. Amino acids: CASSEQGSYGYTF.

The V and J genes are TRBV30 and TRBJ1-3; D unresolved. Germline-derived CDR1 and CDR2 are GTSNPN and SVGIG (reference sequence). This CDR3 has 14 residues. Between the trimmed V and J ends, which lost 3 bases and 0 bases, there was a span of 9 bases. CDR3 DNA sequence: TGTGCCTGGAGAAGGAAAGTCTCTGGAAACACCATATATTTT. It yields the protein CAWRRKVSGNTIYF.

This clone was found once. The chain links TRBV28 to TRBJ2-5; no definite D call. The better agreement between TRBJ2-7 and the DNA end casts doubt on the J call. The CDR3 loop spans 14 amino acids. Germline-derived CDR1 and CDR2 are MDHEN and SYDVKM. CDR3 DNA: TGTGCCAGCAGGTCAGGCAACGGACGCTACGAGCAGTACTTC. It translates to CASRSGNGRYEQYF.

The chain couples TRBV28 to TRBJ2-1; D not resolved. Between the trimmed V and J ends, which lost 5 bases and 0 bases, there was a span of 8 bases. CDR1 MDHEN and CDR2 SYDVKM come from the germline V gene. The CDR3 has 14 amino acids. CDR3 coding DNA: TGTGCCAGCAGTAGGCCTAGCTCCTACAATGAGCAGTTCTTC. Its protein is CASSRPSSYNEQFF.

This clone was recorded a few times. Other DNA sequences in this specimen translate into the identical CDR3. The chain combines TRBV28 with TRBJ1-2, with 7 bases lining up with TRBD1. CDR3 length: 14 residues. V was pared by 2 bases and J by 2 bases, with 2 bases of the junction left unmatched. Germline values: CDR1 MDHEN, CDR2 SYDVKM. The CDR3 is CASSLQTGNYGYTF. Here the CDR3 DNA reads TGTGCCAGCAGTTTACAGACAGGGAACTATGGCTACACCTTC.

The rearrangement uses TRBV28 and TRBJ1-4; maybe TRBD1 (5 bases). The CDR3 totals 15 residues. Trimming removed 4 bases at V and 11 bases at J, with 20 bases between. CDR1 is MDHEN and CDR2 is SYDVKM in the germline V gene. The CDR3 loop reads CASSYPGTSREKLFF. Here the CDR3 DNA reads TGTGCCAGCAGTTACCCCGGGACGTCCCGGGAGAAACTGTTTTTT.

The chain is built from TRBV11-2 and TRBJ1-4; 10 bases are a match to TRBD1. V lost 0 bases, J lost 11 bases, and 12 bases stayed unmatched. Germline CDR1 SGHAT, CDR2 FQNNGV. This CDR3 is built from 17 residues. The CDR3 DNA reads as TGTGCCAGCAGCTTAGATATTTTGACTGGGACAGGGGACAAACTGTTTTTT. It translates to CASSLDILTGTGDKLFF.

The chain employs TRBV7-2 and TRBJ2-1, with TRBD2 as a possible D gene (6 bases). V dropped 5 bases and J dropped 0 bases, with 14 bases sitting between them. Germline CDR1 and CDR2: SGHTA and FQGNSA. CDR3 length: 16 amino acids. CDR3 protein: CASSGGWRSSYNEQFF. In DNA, the CDR3 is TGTGCCAGCAGCGGGGGGTGGCGGAGCTCCTACAATGAGCAGTTCTTC.

The V call is TRBV5-4, the J call TRBJ2-2; TRBD2 matches 15 bases. V shed 4 bases, J shed 5 bases, and the junction held 9 bases outside the gene matches. Germline V CDR1 and CDR2: SGHNT, YYREEE (reference sequence). This CDR3 has 18 residues. The CDR3 DNA sequence: TGTGCCAGCAGCCGTGGACTAGCGGGAGGGCCAGGGACCGGGGAGCTGTTTTTT. It encodes CASSRGLAGGPGTGELFF.

Concerning this clone itself: Within the sample, other DNA sequences also encode this same CDR3. The rearrangement joins TRBV7-9 to TRBJ2-7; 10 bases are a match to TRBD2. Trimming cost V 0 bases and J 3 bases; bases outside gene matches: 2. Germline loops: CDR1 SEHNR, CDR2 FQNEAQ (reference sequence). The CDR3 totals 15 residues. CDR3 nucleotide sequence: TGTGCCAGCAGCTTAGCGGCTAGCGGGAGCTACGAGCAGTACTTC. Translated, it gives CASSLAASGSYEQYF. The full variable domain, in which reference TRBV7-9 and TRBJ2-7 provide the parts outside the CDR3, is DTGVSQNPRHKITKRGQNVTFRCDPISEHNRLYWYRQTLGQGPEFLTYFQNEAQLEKSRLLSDRFSAERPKGSFSTLEIQRTEQGDSAMYLCASSLAASGSYEQYFGPGTRLTVT.